These 21 T cell receptor beta chains were all obtained from the same sample, sequenced in a study of T cells after yellow fever vaccination. A single record per CDR3 protein comes from TCRdb applying MiXCR to the 5' RACE reads. The sample has 250,000 to 300,000 distinct CDR3 sequences; around 4.9% are singletons. Sample: CD4+ T cells sorted from PBMCs, taken on the day of the yellow fever booster vaccination. These receptors were collected from a man aged 18 to 29 who received the YFV17D yellow fever vaccine.

This clonotype was recorded many times. The chain is built from TRBV15 and TRBJ1-5; D remains unclear. This CDR3 has 14 residues. Germline CDR1 and CDR2: LNHNV and YYDKDF (reference sequence). Trimming took 0 bases from V and 7 from J, leaving 10 bases between them. The CDR3 nucleotides read TGTGCCACCAGCAGAGATCGTCTTTTCCAGCCCCAGCATTTT. Its translation is CATSRDRLFQPQHF.

This clonotype appeared a few times. The chain couples TRBV2 to TRBJ2-1; D gene unclear. This CDR3 comprises 13 residues. Germline assignment: CDR1 SNHLY and CDR2 FYNNEI. Trimming removed 2 bases from V and 3 bases from J, with 5 bases in between. The CDR3 DNA sequence: TGTGCCAGCAGTGAAAGAGTCTACAATGAGCAGTTCTTC. Protein product: CASSERVYNEQFF. The complete variable domain, with remaining parts taken from reference TRBV2 and TRBJ2-1, reads EPEVTQTPSHQVTQMGQEVILRCVPISNHLYFYWYRQILGQKVEFLVSFYNNEISEKSEIFDDQFSVERPDGSNFTLKIRSTKLEDSAMYFCASSERVYNEQFFGPGTRLTVL.

This clonotype was counted ten times or more. The chain has TRBV11-2 and TRBJ2-5, with D unclear. V lost 3 bases and J 4 bases, leaving 6 bases between the germline ends. The germline V gene has CDR1 SGHAT and CDR2 FQNNGV. This CDR3 has 12 residues. The CDR3 DNA sequence: TGTGCCAGCAGCTTCGAGTCAGAGACCCAGTACTTC. Protein sequence: CASSFESETQYF.

This clonotype was seen repeatedly, ten times or more. This chain joins TRBV6-5 and TRBJ1-5; D unclear. The V end was cut by 5 bases, the J end by 2 bases, with 16 bases between. This CDR3 has 16 residues. CDR1 is MNHEY, CDR2 SVGAGI, per germline. The CDR3 bases are TGTGCCAGCAGTCCGCGGACGAACCTGGGCAATCAGCCCCAGCATTTT. Translated: CASSPRTNLGNQPQHF.

Ten or more counts support this clonotype. The chain recombines TRBV5-1 with TRBJ1-2; possible D gene TRBD1, 5 bases. The CDR3 extends over 14 amino acids. Germline V CDR1 and CDR2: SGHRS, YFSETQ. V lost 6 bases and J 4 bases, leaving 16 bases between the germline ends. CDR3 amino acids: CASTRDSSSYGYTF. In nucleotides, the CDR3 is TGCGCCAGCACAAGAGACAGCTCCAGCTATGGCTACACCTTC.

This clonotype was counted only a few times. The chain recombines TRBV28 with TRBJ1-6; no reliable D call. The V gene's germline CDR1 is MDHEN and CDR2 SYDVKM. V was pared by 1 base and J by 2 bases, with 3 bases between. This CDR3 has 14 amino acids. The CDR3: CASSLSAYNSPLHF. The CDR3 nucleotides read TGTGCCAGCAGTTTATCTGCCTATAATTCACCCCTCCACTTT.

This clonotype has just a few counts. The chain carries TRBV7-2 and TRBJ1-2, with unresolved D. The germline gives CDR1 SGHTA, CDR2 FQGNSA. This CDR3 comprises 13 residues. The V and J ends lost 0 bases and 8 bases respectively, with 10 bases between them. The chain's CDR3 is CASSLAGWQGYTF. CDR3 DNA: TGTGCCAGCAGCTTAGCCGGGTGGCAAGGCTACACCTTC.

The chain uses TRBV6-6 and TRBJ1-5; D unresolved. The CDR3 totals 15 residues. Per germline, CDR1 MNHNY and CDR2 SVGAGI (reference sequence). V was pared by 6 bases and J by 2 bases, with 14 bases between. Here the CDR3 reads CASSPPRGGNQPQHF. CDR3 nucleotide sequence: TGTGCCAGCAGCCCCCCAAGAGGTGGCAATCAGCCCCAGCATTTT.

This clonotype was seen only a few times. The gene calls are TRBV5-1 and TRBJ2-3, with 7 bases identical to TRBD1. V was pared by 5 bases and J by 4 bases, with 10 bases of the junction left unmatched. This CDR3 has 15 amino acids. Germline CDR1 is SGHRS and CDR2 is YFSETQ. The CDR3 DNA follows: TGCGCCAGCAGTGGTGTGGCAGGGGGAGCAGATACGCAGTATTTT. Translation: CASSGVAGGADTQYF.

This clonotype was seen more than once but under ten times. V gene TRBV9 combines with J gene TRBJ2-1; 10 bases fit TRBD2. The germline V gene has CDR1 SGDLS and CDR2 YYNGEE. V shed 3 bases, J shed 4 bases, and the junction held 4 bases outside the gene matches. The CDR3 consists of 15 residues. CDR3: CASSASSGSYNEQFF. The CDR3, as DNA: TGTGCCAGCAGCGCTTCTAGCGGGAGTTACAATGAGCAGTTCTTC.

This clonotype was seen a few times. The rearrangement joins TRBV5-4 to TRBJ2-2, with TRBD1 identical over 7 bases. The CDR3 has 16 residues. With 2 bases clipped from V and 0 bases from J, the junction kept 4 bases outside the gene matches. Germline CDR1 reads SGHNT; CDR2 reads YYREEE (reference sequence). DNA of the CDR3: TGTGCCAGCAGCTTTGACAGGGAGCCGAACACCGGGGAGCTGTTTTTT. It translates to CASSFDREPNTGELFF.

This clonotype was seen a few times. The genes are TRBV6-5 and TRBJ1-5; 12 nucleotides match TRBD1. CDR3 length equals 17 residues. Germline V CDR1 and CDR2: MNHEY, SVGAGI. After removal of 6 bases from V and 7 bases from J, the junction contained 13 bases not matched to a gene. The CDR3 here is CASSRGPGQGAGQPQHF. CDR3 bases: TGTGCCAGCAGCCGTGGACCGGGACAGGGGGCTGGGCAGCCCCAGCATTTT.

This clonotype showed up just a few times. The V and J genes are TRBV29-1 and TRBJ1-4, with D possibly being TRBD1 (5 bases). The ends were cut back, 6 bases at V and 5 bases at J, with 13 bases in the middle. CDR3 size: 13 residues. Germline V gene data show CDR1 as SQVTM and CDR2 as ANQGSEA. This CDR3 reads CSVRRVQNEKLFF. CDR3 coding DNA: TGCAGCGTACGCAGGGTGCAAAATGAAAAACTGTTTTTT.

The chain recombines TRBV6-4 with TRBJ2-7, with 7 bases aligning to TRBD1. The CDR3 is 21 residues long. Per germline, CDR1 MRHNA and CDR2 SNTAGT. With V trimmed by 2 bases and J by 0 bases, 22 bases remained unmatched. CDR3 DNA: TGTGCCAGCAGTGACCTCCCGTCTTCTAGTCCGGACAGGTTTCACTCCTACGAGCAGTACTTC. Residues: CASSDLPSSSPDRFHSYEQYF.

There are a few counts of this clonotype. The junction departs from the called germline gene at one end, perhaps through a read error. The chain couples TRBV7-7 to TRBJ1-3; TRBD1 aligns across 7 bases. Germline-derived CDR1 and CDR2 are SSHAT and FNYEAQ (reference sequence). The CDR3 is 13 residues long. DNA of the CDR3: TGTGCTAGCAGCTCGGACAGGGGAAACACCATATATTTT. It specifies CASSSDRGNTIYF.

This clonotype was seen a handful of times. The CDR3 reads CSASSGPRETQYF. In nucleotides, the CDR3 is TGCAGTGCCAGTAGCGGGCCTCGCGAGACCCAGTACTTC. V and J are TRBV20-1 and TRBJ2-5, with 7 bases fitting TRBD2. Germline V gene lookup returns CDR1 DFQATT and CDR2 SNEGSKA (reference sequence). V lost 6 bases, J lost 5 bases, and 9 bases stayed unmatched. CDR3 length: 13 amino acids.

This clonotype was detected only a few times. This rearrangement joins TRBV7-9 to TRBJ2-7; tentatively, D is TRBD1 (5 bases). Germline lookup yields CDR1 SEHNR and CDR2 FQNEAQ (reference sequence). This CDR3 is built from 13 residues. Trimming pared 4 bases from V and 5 bases from J, leaving 12 bases between. The DNA of the CDR3 is TGTGCCAGCAGCTCTAGGGGTTCAGACGAGCAGTACGTC. This gives the protein CASSSRGSDEQYV.

This clonotype was observed at least ten times. The chain links TRBV30 to TRBJ1-1; D might be TRBD1 (6 bases). The CDR3 spans 12 residues. Trimming removed 5 bases at V and 0 bases at J, with 7 bases between. Germline CDR1 reads GTSNPN; CDR2 reads SVGIG (reference sequence). The CDR3 DNA reads as TGTGCCTGGGGACAGATGAACACTGAAGCTTTCTTT. This sequence encodes CAWGQMNTEAFF.

This clonotype was seen ten or more times. V gene TRBV5-1 combines with J gene TRBJ2-2; D may be TRBD2 (6 bases). V was shortened by 4 bases and J by 4 bases, with 11 bases between the two germline ends. Germline-derived CDR1 and CDR2 are SGHRS and YFSETQ. The CDR3 contains 14 residues. CDR3 sequence reads: CASSAGTGTGELFF. Written as DNA, the CDR3 is TGCGCCAGCAGCGCCGGGACTGGCACCGGGGAGCTGTTTTTT.

This clonotype was recorded at least ten times. This rearrangement joins TRBV4-1 to TRBJ1-2; no reliable D call. The length of the CDR3 is 14 residues. Germline V CDR1 and CDR2: MGHRA, YSYEKL. Deletions cut 1 base from V and 0 bases from J, with 6 bases between. Here the CDR3 DNA reads TGCGCCAGCAGCCAAGGGCAGGCTAACTATGGCTACACCTTC. It yields the protein CASSQGQANYGYTF.

This clonotype was seen many times. The chain links TRBV10-2 to TRBJ1-1, with D perhaps TRBD1 (5 bases). The CDR3 is 15 amino acids. Trimming pared 2 bases from V and 5 bases from J, leaving 15 bases between. CDR1 is WSHSY and CDR2 is SAAADI in the germline V gene. DNA for the CDR3: TGCGCCAGCAGTGAGCACCGGGGACTGGGGACTGAAGCTTTCTTT. Its translation: CASSEHRGLGTEAFF.